This entry describes one T cell receptor (beta chain). Its specificity is not known. The study reverse transcribed the entire isolated RNA, so it sequenced expressed TCRB transcripts. Sequencing used immunoSEQ multiplex PCR; TCRdb keeps in-frame clones, though not all of them. The sample yields more than 120,000 clones, 10% to 15% seen once. This entry belongs to a study of beta chain features in type 1 diabetes. Findings of the study overall: Patients with Type 1 diabetes showed moderately but significantly shorter TCRB CDR3s in all four CD4+ subsets.

Sequencing was performed on central memory CD4+ T cells from blood. The clonotype comes from a man younger than 35 with type 1 diabetes.

The CDR3 sequence is CASSEALGQPRTEAFF. CDR3 DNA sequence: TGTGCCAGCAGTGAAGCATTAGGACAGCCACGCACTGAAGCTTTCTTT. The chain employs TRBV2 and TRBJ1-1; possible D gene TRBD1, 6 bases. Germline CDR1 and CDR2: SNHLY and FYNNEI. Deletions cut 0 bases from V and 4 bases from J, with 15 bases between. This CDR3 is built from 16 residues.